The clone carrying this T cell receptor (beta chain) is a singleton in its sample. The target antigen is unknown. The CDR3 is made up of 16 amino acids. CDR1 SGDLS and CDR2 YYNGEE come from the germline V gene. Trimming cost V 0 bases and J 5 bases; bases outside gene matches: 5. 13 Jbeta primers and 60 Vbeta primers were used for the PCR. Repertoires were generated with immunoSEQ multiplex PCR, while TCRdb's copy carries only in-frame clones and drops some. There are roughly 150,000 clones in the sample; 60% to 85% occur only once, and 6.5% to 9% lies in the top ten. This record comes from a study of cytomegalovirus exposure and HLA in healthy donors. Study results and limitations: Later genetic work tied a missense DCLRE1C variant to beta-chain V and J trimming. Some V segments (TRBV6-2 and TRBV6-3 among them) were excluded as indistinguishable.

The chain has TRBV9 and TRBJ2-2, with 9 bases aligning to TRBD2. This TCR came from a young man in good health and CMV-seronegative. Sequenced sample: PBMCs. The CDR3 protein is CASSVGASGATGELFF. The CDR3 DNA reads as TGTGCCAGCAGCGTAGGGGCTAGCGGGGCGACCGGGGAGCTGTTTTTT. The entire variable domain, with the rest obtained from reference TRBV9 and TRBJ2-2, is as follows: DSGVTQTPKHLITATGQRVTLRCSPRSGDLSVYWYQQSLDQGLQFLIQYYNGEERAKGNILERFSAQQFPDLHSELNLSSLELGDSALYFCASSVGASGATGELFFGEGSRLTVL.